The 21 T cell receptor beta chains below were found in one sample sequenced in a study of CD8 T cells in Susac syndrome (dated by TCRdb to about 2019). Library preparation was by the immunoSEQ multiplex PCR assay. RNA was extracted using the RNeasy kit, and about 0.45 to 1 ug of the RNA was reverse transcribed with random hexamers. Starting from the raw public reads, TCRdb applied fastp trimming at Q25, assembled clones with MiXCR and retained in-frame beta chains. One record per CDR3 amino acid sequence lists the most common genes and DNA. Present in this sample are under 250,000 distinct CDR3 sequences, about 95% of which were seen just once. Of the sample, approximately 0.15% falls within the top ten clones. Sequenced material: CD4+ T cells from PBMCs. These receptors all come from a human donor with Susac syndrome.

This chain joins TRBV6-6 and TRBJ1-4; a possible D gene is TRBD1 (6 bases). V was trimmed by 0 bases and J by 8 bases, leaving 10 bases between them. Germline loops: CDR1 MNHNY, CDR2 SVGAGI (reference sequence). The CDR3 loop spans 14 amino acids. The CDR3 spells CASSYSGGGEKLFF. CDR3 sequence (DNA): TGTGCCAGCAGTTACTCTGGGGGGGGCGAAAAACTGTTTTTT.

The chain joins TRBV6-6 to TRBJ1-2; tentative D call: TRBD1 (6 bases). Germline V lookup: CDR1 MNHNY, CDR2 SVGAGI (reference sequence). This CDR3 has 16 amino acids. The germline V and J ends were trimmed by 6 bases and 5 bases, with 22 bases remaining between them. CDR3 DNA: TGTGCCAGCAGACCCGGGACACGCCAGGGAGCGTATGGCTACACCTTC. Its translation: CASRPGTRQGAYGYTF.

The chain carries TRBV11-2 and TRBJ2-7; D may be TRBD1 or TRBD2 (5 bases each). The V gene lost 0 bases and the J gene lost 5 bases, with 14 bases spanning the gap. Germline V gives CDR1 SGHAT, CDR2 FQNNGV. The CDR3 has 15 residues. CDR3 in amino acids: CASSLERGDLNEQYF. Here the CDR3 DNA reads TGTGCCAGCAGCTTAGAACGAGGGGATCTCAACGAGCAGTACTTC.

V and J are TRBV12-3 or TRBV12-4 and TRBJ2-2; TRBD1 matches 8 bases. The CDR3 loop spans 15 amino acids. V lost 5 bases to trimming and J lost 3 bases; unmatched junction nucleotides: 5. The CDR3 sequence is CASSPRTGYTGELFF. The CDR3 bases are TGTGCCAGCAGTCCCAGGACAGGGTACACCGGGGAGCTGTTTTTT.

The V and J genes are TRBV7-3 and TRBJ1-6; D call uncertain. Germline-derived CDR1 and CDR2 are SGHTA and FQGTGA. The CDR3 extends over 16 amino acids. Trimming removed 1 base at V and 6 bases at J, with 13 bases between. The CDR3 nucleotides read TGTGCCAGCAGCTTAAATCCAGCAGGAGCTAATTCACCCCTCCACTTT. Translation: CASSLNPAGANSPLHF.

J is TRBJ2-6 and V is TRBV30; maybe TRBD1 (5 bases). Germline CDR1 is GTSNPN and CDR2 is SVGIG (reference sequence). With 3 bases removed from V and 0 bases from J, the gap between germline ends came to 15 bases. The CDR3 runs 17 residues. The CDR3 DNA sequence: TGTGCCTGGAGGGGGTACAGGATAATCTCTGGGGCCAACGTCCTGACTTTC. This encodes CAWRGYRIISGANVLTF.

The chain is built from TRBV10-3 and TRBJ2-5; D call uncertain. Germline values: CDR1 ENHRY, CDR2 SYGVKD. V dropped 8 bases and J dropped 1 base, with 11 bases sitting between them. The CDR3 totals 13 residues. The CDR3 loop reads CAIATNPQETQYF. CDR3 DNA sequence: TGTGCCATCGCCACGAACCCCCAAGAGACCCAGTACTTC.

The chain employs TRBV18 and TRBJ1-1; D uncertain. V lost 6 bases, J lost 5 bases, and 13 bases lay in between. The CDR3 is 13 amino acids. Germline values: CDR1 KGHSH, CDR2 LQKENI. The CDR3 loop reads CASSQEGQTEAFF. CDR3 DNA sequence: TGTGCCAGCTCCCAAGAGGGCCAGACTGAAGCTTTCTTT.

This clonotype has a single count. CDR3 DNA: TGTGCCAGCAGCTCGACTAGCGGGGGGAACAATGAGCAGTTCTTC. This codes for CASSSTSGGNNEQFF. This chain joins TRBV7-2 and TRBJ2-1; 13 bases align to TRBD2. The V and J ends lost 4 bases and 5 bases, in that order; junction bases with no gene match: 2. CDR1 is SGHTA and CDR2 is FQGNSA in the germline V gene. This CDR3 is 15 amino acids long.

This clonotype was observed once. The gene calls are TRBV19 and TRBJ1-1, with 10 bases lining up with TRBD1. CDR3 size: 14 residues. CDR1 and CDR2 (germline): LNHDA, SQIVND (reference sequence). V shed 7 bases and J 7 bases; nucleotides not matched to a gene: 9. The CDR3 protein is CASTPTGGRGEAFF. The CDR3 DNA reads as TGTGCCAGTACTCCGACAGGGGGCAGGGGTGAAGCTTTCTTT.

The chain uses TRBV9 and TRBJ2-7, with D possibly called TRBD1 or TRBD2 (5 bases each). This CDR3 comprises 15 residues. In germline, CDR1 is SGDLS, CDR2 YYNGEE. With 4 bases removed from V and 3 bases from J, the gap between germline ends came to 17 bases. CDR3 region: CASSNRPGRDYEQYF. The CDR3 coding sequence is TGTGCCAGCAGCAACAGGCCGGGGCGCGACTACGAGCAGTACTTC.

The J gene is TRBJ1-2, the V gene TRBV20-1; 9 nucleotides line up with TRBD1. Germline values: CDR1 DFQATT, CDR2 SNEGSKA (reference sequence). The V gene end was trimmed by 5 bases and the J gene end by 5 bases; junction bases not matched to a gene: 3. The length of the CDR3 is 12 residues. DNA of the CDR3: TGCAGTGCTTCCGGGACAGGGTATGGCTACACCTTC. This codes for CSASGTGYGYTF.

The J gene is TRBJ2-5, the V gene TRBV28; maybe TRBD1 (7 bases). V gave up 6 bases and J gave up 4 bases, with 9 bases separating them. The CDR3 length is 12 residues. The germline V gene encodes CDR1 MDHEN and CDR2 SYDVKM. The CDR3 nucleotides are TGTGCCAGCAGGCAGGGGGGAGAGACCCAGTACTTC. It translates to CASRQGGETQYF.

V and J are TRBV20-1 and TRBJ1-6, with TRBD1 matching over 10 bases. The germline V gene encodes CDR1 DFQATT and CDR2 SNEGSKA (reference sequence). Trimming removed 8 bases from V and 13 bases from J; junction bases left unmatched: 17. The CDR3 covers 15 residues. CDR3 region: CSSTGTGDPRGPLHF. The CDR3 DNA is TGCAGTAGCACCGGGACAGGGGATCCGCGGGGCCCCCTCCACTTT.

The chain recombines TRBV7-8 with TRBJ2-1; D perhaps matches TRBD1 (5 bases). Looked up from germline, CDR1 is SGHVS and CDR2 is FQNEAQ. With 2 bases removed from V and 6 bases from J, the gap between germline ends came to 20 bases. The CDR3 sequence is 17 residues long. This chain's CDR3 is CASSLSVRNDRSNEQFF. DNA of the CDR3: TGTGCCAGCAGCTTAAGCGTTCGGAACGACAGAAGCAATGAGCAGTTCTTC.

V gene TRBV4-2 combines with J gene TRBJ1-1; tentatively, D is TRBD1 (5 bases). The CDR3 runs 15 residues. V lost 4 bases and J lost 4, with 16 bases in between. Germline loops: CDR1 LGHNA, CDR2 YNFKEQ. This CDR3 reads CASSPRTGGGTEAFF. CDR3 DNA: TGTGCCAGCAGCCCTAGAACCGGGGGTGGCACTGAAGCTTTCTTT.

This chain connects TRBV14 to TRBJ1-1; D ambiguous. CDR1 and CDR2 from the germline V gene are SGHDN and FVKESK. The V end lost 1 base, the J end lost 9 bases, and 12 bases lay between the germline ends. This CDR3 has 13 amino acids. CDR3 loop: CASSQGVGLQAFF. The CDR3 bases are TGTGCCAGCAGCCAAGGAGTAGGCTTACAAGCTTTCTTT.

This rearrangement joins TRBV12-3 or TRBV12-4 to TRBJ1-1; D is perhaps TRBD1 (5 bases). This CDR3 has 12 amino acids. Trimming stripped 1 base from V and 10 bases from J, with 10 bases between. The CDR3 sequence is CASSLGPGRAFF. The CDR3 region has the DNA TGTGCCAGCAGTTTAGGGCCAGGGCGAGCTTTCTTT.

The chain couples TRBV30 to TRBJ2-4; 13 bases are a match to TRBD2. The CDR3 covers 22 residues. The V segment lost 1 base and the J segment 2 bases; nucleotides outside the gene matches: 20. From germline, CDR1 is GTSNPN and CDR2 SVGIG (reference sequence). For the CDR3, the DNA is TGTGCCTGGAGTGAGTCGTCCCTCACTCCGGGACTAGCGGGGACCACCAAAAACATTCAGTACTTC. This codes for CAWSESSLTPGLAGTTKNIQYF.

The chain recombines TRBV5-1 with TRBJ1-1; D is possibly TRBD1 (6 bases). Trimming cost V 4 bases and J 4 bases, with 14 bases left between them. Germline V gene data show CDR1 as SGHRS and CDR2 as YFSETQ. The CDR3 is 14 amino acids. CDR3 DNA sequence: TGCGCCAGCAGCCGAGACCAGGGGAGCACTGAAGCTTTCTTT. The encoded protein is CASSRDQGSTEAFF. The whole variable domain, filled in from reference TRBV5-1 and TRBJ1-1, reads KAGVTQTPRYLIKTRGQQVTLSCSPISGHRSVSWYQQTPGQGLQFLFEYFSETQRNKGNFPGRFSGRQFSNSRSEMNVSTLELGDSALYLCASSRDQGSTEAFFGQGTRLTVV.

This chain connects TRBV24-1 to TRBJ2-5; D unclear. From germline, CDR1 is KGHDR and CDR2 SFDVKD. The length of the CDR3 is 11 residues. V lost 10 bases and J 4 bases, leaving 9 bases between the germline ends. This chain's CDR3 is CATGLGETQYF. The CDR3, as DNA: TGTGCCACAGGGCTAGGAGAGACCCAGTACTTC.